This TCR beta chain emerged from a study of technical replicates of blood from a few donors. TCRdb's table, derived via immunoSEQ multiplex PCR, lists solely in-frame clones and lacks some. The sample comprises 45,000 to 50,000 clones, about 94% of which are singletons, and around 4% rests with the top ten. Germline trimming cut 5 bases from V and 4 bases from J; bases unmatched to any gene: 8. The CDR3 is made up of 16 amino acids. Germline lookup yields CDR1 SGHVS and CDR2 FNYEAQ. This TCR derives from a human donor in good health. Some clones in this sample may be carry-over from other donors' samples. The sequenced material came from PBMCs. V and J are TRBV7-6 and TRBJ2-6; TRBD1 matches 7 bases. CDR3 loop: CASSRQGSMGANVLTF. CDR3 bases: TGTGCCAGCAGCCGACAGGGTTCTATGGGGGCCAACGTCCTGACTTTC.